One sample yielded the 3 T cell receptor beta chains listed below, sequenced in a study of CD8 T cells in Susac syndrome. Random hexamers were used to reverse transcribe roughly 0.45 to 1 ug of RNA. MiXCR, run by TCRdb on the immunoSEQ multiplex PCR reads, gives a single entry per CDR3 protein. The table has just over 300,000 distinct CDR3 sequences, around 92% seen once; the top ten hold 0.065%. Sequencing input: CD4+ T cells from PBMCs. All receptors derive from a human donor with multiple sclerosis.

This chain uses TRBV12-3 or TRBV12-4 with TRBJ1-5, with 9 bases aligning to TRBD1. The V and J ends lost 3 bases and 4 bases, in that order; junction bases with no gene match: 4. This CDR3 contains 15 residues. The DNA for the CDR3 is TGTGCCAGCAGTTTCCGGACAGGGGAGAATCAGCCCCAGCATTTT. It specifies CASSFRTGENQPQHF.

This chain connects TRBV2 to TRBJ1-2, with D possibly TRBD1 on 6 matching bases. Trimming took off 5 bases at V and 6 bases at J, with 13 bases between the two ends. The germline V gene has CDR1 SNHLY and CDR2 FYNNEI. The CDR3 totals 13 residues. The CDR3 spells CASSPRGGHGYTF. The CDR3 DNA is TGTGCCAGCAGTCCCAGGGGTGGTCATGGCTACACCTTC.

The CDR3 DNA reads as TGTGCCAGCAGTGAACAGGGCTTGGGGGAGCAGTTCTTC. It is translated as CASSEQGLGEQFF. The chain couples TRBV3-1 to TRBJ2-1; a possible D gene is TRBD1 (6 bases). CDR3 length equals 13 residues. Deletions cut 6 bases from V and 10 bases from J, with 16 bases between. Germline V gives CDR1 LGHDT, CDR2 YNNKEL (reference sequence).